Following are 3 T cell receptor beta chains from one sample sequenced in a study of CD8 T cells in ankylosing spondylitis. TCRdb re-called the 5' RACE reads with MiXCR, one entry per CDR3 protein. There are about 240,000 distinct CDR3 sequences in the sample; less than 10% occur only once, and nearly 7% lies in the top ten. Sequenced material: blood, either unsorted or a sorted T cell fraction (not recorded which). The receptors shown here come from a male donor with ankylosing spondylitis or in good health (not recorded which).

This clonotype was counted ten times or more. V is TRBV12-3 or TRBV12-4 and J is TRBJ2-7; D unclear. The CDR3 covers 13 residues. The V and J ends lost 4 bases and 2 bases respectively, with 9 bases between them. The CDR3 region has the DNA TGTGCCAGCAGTTCCTCCGGAGCCTACGAGCAGTACTTC. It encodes CASSSSGAYEQYF.

CDR3 loop: CSARGGTSDNLIQYF. CDR3 bases: TGCAGTGCTAGGGGCGGGACTAGCGACAATCTCATTCAGTACTTC. The rearrangement joins TRBV20-1 to TRBJ2-4; 10 bases are a match to TRBD2. The CDR3 contains 15 residues. From germline, CDR1 is DFQATT and CDR2 SNEGSKA (reference sequence). J was trimmed by 9 bases and V by 3 bases; bases with no gene match: 11.

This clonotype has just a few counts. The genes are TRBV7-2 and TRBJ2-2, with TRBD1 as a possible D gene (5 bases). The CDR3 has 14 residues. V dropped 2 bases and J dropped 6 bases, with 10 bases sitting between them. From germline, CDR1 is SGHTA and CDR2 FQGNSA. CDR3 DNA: TGTGCCAGCAGCTTACAGGGTACCGCCGGGGAGCTGTTTTTT. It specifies CASSLQGTAGELFF.